The T cell receptor (beta chain) described here comes from a study of chemoradiotherapy in HPV16-positive cancers. Study observations and caveats: For HPV16-positive patients, expanding HPV-responsive T cells associated with longer recurrence-free survival.

A remark on this clone: Its specificity is unknown.

The method was immunoSEQ multiplex PCR; TCRdb's version includes in-frame clones alone and lacks a portion of them. This sample has almost 5,500 clones, with over 60% found just once. CDR1 and CDR2 from the germline V gene are SGHTA and FQGNSA. V was pared by 2 bases and J by 1 base, with 11 bases between. This CDR3 comprises 15 residues. This specimen was collected from a patient who underwent chemoradiotherapy. The TCR was taken from a human donor with HPV-associated anogenital cancer. The genes are TRBV7-2 and TRBJ2-5, with a possible D match to TRBD1 (5 bases). The CDR3, as DNA: TGTGCCAGCAGCTTAATCCGGACAACCCAAGAGACCCAGTACTTC. This translates into CASSLIRTTQETQYF.